Listed below are T cell receptor beta chains from one sample, sequenced in a study of shared clonotypes between healthy human individuals. This table comes from immunoSEQ multiplex PCR, and its TCRdb copy is limited to in-frame clones, with some not included. Here the sample spans about 490,000 clones, around 79% being singletons. Sequenced input: PBMCs. These receptors were obtained from a woman aged 40 to 55 in good health. Some clones in this sample may be carry-over from other donors' samples. Each CDR3 is given with its conserved first and last residue. D genes are given only for firm matches. Rows may omit the clone size; those that give it use once, few, many or a size class.

size,D,V,J,DNA,CDR3
-,TRBD2,TRBV5-6,TRBJ2-5,TGTGCCAGCTCCCCGGTGGGGGGGGAGACCCAGTACTTC,CASSPVGGETQYF
-,-,TRBV5-1,TRBJ1-1,TGCGCCAGCAGCGACCAGCTTGGTTCGATAAACACTGAAGCTTTCTTT,CASSDQLGSINTEAFF
-,-,TRBV30,TRBJ2-7,TGTGCCTGGAGTGTAATAGGTGGTTTCTACGAGCAGTACTTC,CAWSVIGGFYEQYF
-,-,TRBV5-1,TRBJ1-4,TGCGCCAGCAGCTTCCGAGGGGCAAGGCTAACTAATGAAAAACTGTTTTTT,CASSFRGARLTNEKLFF
-,TRBD2,TRBV5-4,TRBJ2-2,TGTGCCAGCTCAGGAGCTAGCGGTTACACCGGGGAGCTGTTTTTT,CASSGASGYTGELFF
-,TRBD2,TRBV7-8,TRBJ2-5,TGTGCCAGCAGCTTAGCCCACGAGGGACTAGCGGGAGGAGGCCGCTGGGCCCAGTACTTC,CASSLAHEGLAGGGRWAQYF
-,-,TRBV15,TRBJ2-7,TGTGCCACCAGCTCTGGTAGAGCCTACGAGCAGTACTTC,CATSSGRAYEQYF
-,-,TRBV11-2,TRBJ1-2,TGTGCCAGCAGCTCCCCTAACTATGGCTACACCTTC,CASSSPNYGYTF
-,TRBD1,TRBV18,TRBJ2-5,TGTGCCAGCTCATCTCGACAGGGGAGGGAGACCCAGTACTTC,CASSSRQGRETQYF
-,-,TRBV2,TRBJ2-7,TGTGCCACCTCTCCGGGCCCATTCGGTGAGCAGTACTTC,CATSPGPFGEQYF
-,-,TRBV19,TRBJ2-7,TGTGCCTCTACCGGGGGTTCCTACGAGCAGTACTTC,CASTGGSYEQYF
once,-,TRBV28,TRBJ2-7,TGTGCCAGCAGAGGCACAGGAATTCGCTCCTACGAGCAGTACTTC,CASRGTGIRSYEQYF
-,TRBD2,TRBV6-1,TRBJ2-2,TGTGCCAGCAGACAGACTAGCATGGACACCGGGGAGCTGTTTTTT,CASRQTSMDTGELFF
-,-,TRBV11-3,TRBJ2-1,TGTGCCAGCAGCTTAGGGGTGGCCTTCAATGAGCAGTTCTTC,CASSLGVAFNEQFF
-,-,TRBV2,TRBJ2-7,TGTGCCAGCAAGCAGGGTACCTACGAGCAGTACTTC,CASKQGTYEQYF
-,-,TRBV4-1,TRBJ1-2,TGCGCCAGCAGACCCTTACTCAGGGGCTATGGCTACACCTTC,CASRPLLRGYGYTF
few,-,TRBV5-6,TRBJ2-1,TGTGCCAGCAGCTTGCGTGGCAGACGCTACAATGAGCAGTTCTTC,CASSLRGRRYNEQFF
-,-,TRBV11-3,TRBJ2-7,TGTGCCAGCAGCTTAGACAGGGACTACGAGCAGTACTTC,CASSLDRDYEQYF
-,-,TRBV7-8,TRBJ2-7,TGTGCCAGCAGCTTAGGGGCCTACGAGCAGTACTTC,CASSLGAYEQYF
few,TRBD1,TRBV4-2,TRBJ1-2,TGTGCCAGCAGCCCCTTAACTCTCCGACAGGGAGGTAGCGGCTACACCTTC,CASSPLTLRQGGSGYTF